This T cell receptor beta chain appears in the sequencing data of a study of cytomegalovirus exposure and HLA in healthy donors. The PCR contained 60 Vbeta and 13 Jbeta primers. Profiling relied on immunoSEQ multiplex PCR, and the TCRdb table lists in-frame clones only, not all of them. This sample has around 180,000 clones; over 75% occur once, and the top ten carry around 2%. The CDR3 runs 13 residues. With 4 bases clipped from V and 7 bases from J, the junction kept 6 bases outside the gene matches. Germline V lookup: CDR1 MGHDK, CDR2 SYGVNS. For this clone: The antigen is unknown.

Findings of the study overall: Generally TCR sequences proved uncommon, though certain public TCRs appeared in numerous donors.

The chain is built from TRBV25-1 and TRBJ1-2; 7 bases are a match to TRBD1. Specimen: PBMCs. This receptor was identified in a man between 18 and 29 years old in good health and CMV-seronegative. The CDR3 here is CASSAPGQTGYTF. CDR3 sequence (DNA): TGTGCCAGCAGTGCACCGGGACAGACTGGCTACACCTTC.